This entry concerns a single T cell receptor (beta chain). Its target is not known. Between the trimmed V and J ends, which lost 0 bases and 7 bases, there was a span of 8 bases. Germline CDR1 SGDLS, CDR2 YYNGEE. This CDR3 is built from 14 residues. The sample is drawn from a study of OX40 agonist ivuxolimab in advanced cancers. Study details: The patients' treatment was ivuxolimab, an agonistic anti-OX40 (CD134) antibody. Whole-study results and caveats: Expanded clones tended on average to be more numerous among CD8+ T cells than CD4+. Antigen targets of the expanded peripheral T cells went undetermined.

Some clones are missing from TCRdb's copy, which holds only in-frame ones; the method was immunoSEQ multiplex PCR. Of more than 45,000 clones listed, roughly 85% are singletons. The receptor was derived from an adult with an advanced solid tumor such as melanoma, head and neck, liver or kidney cancer. The specimen was CD4+ or CD8+ T cells sorted from blood, collected in a trial of the OX40 agonist ivuxolimab. The genes are TRBV9 and TRBJ1-6; D gene ambiguous. The CDR3 DNA reads as TGTGCCAGCAGCGTAGACACATCGAATTCACCCCTCCACTTT. Its protein product is CASSVDTSNSPLHF.